This T cell receptor beta chain was observed in a study of beta chain features in type 1 diabetes. Study outcomes and limitations: When VDJ junctions were examined, type 1 diabetes patients showed fewer insertions and more deletions.

CD45RO/CCR7/CD25/CD127/CD95/CD27 staining was used to isolate CD4+ naive, central memory, regulatory and stem cell-like memory cells by sorting. Comments on this clone: The antigen remains undetermined. Distinct nucleotide sequences in the sample also encode this CDR3.

This CDR3 comprises 13 residues. Per germline, CDR1 MNHEY and CDR2 SVGAGI. V lost 2 bases, J lost 2 bases, and 6 bases lay in between. The whole isolated RNA underwent reverse transcription, so sequencing captured expressed TCRB transcripts. Here immunoSEQ multiplex PCR was the method, and the copy in TCRdb shows in-frame clones only, minus some. The sample holds under 500,000 clones, about 30% seen once. The rearrangement uses TRBV6-5 and TRBJ2-5; the D is unclear. The source material was naive CD4+ T cells from blood. This TCR was sampled from a man in his late teens or twenties in good health. The CDR3 loop is CASSYRAQETQYF. The CDR3 coding sequence is TGTGCCAGCAGTTACCGGGCTCAAGAGACCCAGTACTTC.